The clone carrying this T cell receptor (beta chain) was seen repeatedly, ten times or more. The antigen remains unidentified. The record originates from a study of T cell clones after liver transplantation. Notes on the study in general: A significant post-transplant drop in circulating graft-donor-reactive CD4 TCRbeta sequences occurred in most of the 8 subjects.

Germline loops: CDR1 MGHRA, CDR2 YSYEKL. CDR3 length: 15 residues. V was cut by 1 base and J by 8 bases, with 12 bases left in between. The protocol was immunoSEQ multiplex PCR, while the TCRdb copy is restricted to in-frame clones and leaves out a portion. The sample contains fewer than 70,000 clones, over 70% of which appear only once. This TCR was recovered from a human donor who received a liver transplant. Sequencing was performed on CD4+ T cells from blood, taken before liver transplant. The chain combines TRBV4-1 with TRBJ1-6; TRBD1 might be the D (6 bases). The CDR3 nucleotides are TGCGCCAGCAGCCAAGGGACAGCCAACTATTCACCCCTCCACTTT. Its translation is CASSQGTANYSPLHF.